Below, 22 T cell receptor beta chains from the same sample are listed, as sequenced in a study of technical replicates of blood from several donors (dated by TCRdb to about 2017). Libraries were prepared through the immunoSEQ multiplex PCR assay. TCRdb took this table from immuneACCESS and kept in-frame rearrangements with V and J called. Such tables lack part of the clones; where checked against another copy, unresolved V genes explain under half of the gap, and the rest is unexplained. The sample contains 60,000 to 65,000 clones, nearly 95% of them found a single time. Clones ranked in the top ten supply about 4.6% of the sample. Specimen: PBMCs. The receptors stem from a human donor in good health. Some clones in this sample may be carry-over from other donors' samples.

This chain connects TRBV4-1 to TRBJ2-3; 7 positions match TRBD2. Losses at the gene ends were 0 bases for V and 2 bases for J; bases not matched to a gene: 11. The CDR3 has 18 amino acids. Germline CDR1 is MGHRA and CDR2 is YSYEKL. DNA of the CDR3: TGCGCCAGCAGCCAAGAGGGGCGGGGGAGACCCCCCACAGATACGCAGTATTTT. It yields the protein CASSQEGRGRPPTDTQYF.

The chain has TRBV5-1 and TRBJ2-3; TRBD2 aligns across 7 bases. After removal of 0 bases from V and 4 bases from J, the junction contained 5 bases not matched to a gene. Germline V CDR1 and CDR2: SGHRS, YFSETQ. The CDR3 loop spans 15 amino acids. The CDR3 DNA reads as TGCGCCAGCAGCTTGGAGCCTAGCGGTGCAGATACGCAGTATTTT. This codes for CASSLEPSGADTQYF.

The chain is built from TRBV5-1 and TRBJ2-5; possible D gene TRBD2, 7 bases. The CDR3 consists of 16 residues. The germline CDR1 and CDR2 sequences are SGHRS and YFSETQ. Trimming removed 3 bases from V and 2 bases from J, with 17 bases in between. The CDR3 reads CASSSGGGGSQETQYF. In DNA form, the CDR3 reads TGCGCCAGCAGCTCCGGGGGCGGGGGTTCGCAAGAGACCCAGTACTTC.

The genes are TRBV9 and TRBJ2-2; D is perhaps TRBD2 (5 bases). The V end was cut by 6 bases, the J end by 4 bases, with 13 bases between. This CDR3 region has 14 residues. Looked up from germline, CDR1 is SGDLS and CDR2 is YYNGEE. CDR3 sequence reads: CASTPWESTGELFF. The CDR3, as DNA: TGTGCCAGCACCCCGTGGGAGAGCACCGGGGAGCTGTTTTTT.

This CDR3 is CASSLLGTSGNQPQHF. The CDR3 bases are TGTGCCAGCTCACTATTAGGGACGAGCGGGAATCAGCCCCAGCATTTT. This chain links TRBV18 with TRBJ1-5, with a possible D match to TRBD1 (5 bases). This CDR3 region has 16 residues. The V and J ends lost 4 bases and 4 bases respectively, with 17 bases between them. The V gene's germline CDR1 is KGHSH and CDR2 LQKENI.

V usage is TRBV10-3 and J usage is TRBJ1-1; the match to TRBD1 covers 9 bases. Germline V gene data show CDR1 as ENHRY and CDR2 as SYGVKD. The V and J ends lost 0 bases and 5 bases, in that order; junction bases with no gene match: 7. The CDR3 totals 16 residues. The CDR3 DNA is TGTGCCATCAGTGAGTCGAGGACAGGGGTTACTACTGAAGCTTTCTTT. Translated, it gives CAISESRTGVTTEAFF.

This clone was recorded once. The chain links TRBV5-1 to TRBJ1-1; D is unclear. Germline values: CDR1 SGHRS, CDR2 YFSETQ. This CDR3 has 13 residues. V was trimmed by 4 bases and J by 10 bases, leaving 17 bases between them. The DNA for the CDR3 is TGCGCCAGCAGCCCCGGGGTTTCGGTAGGAGCTTTCTTT. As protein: CASSPGVSVGAFF.

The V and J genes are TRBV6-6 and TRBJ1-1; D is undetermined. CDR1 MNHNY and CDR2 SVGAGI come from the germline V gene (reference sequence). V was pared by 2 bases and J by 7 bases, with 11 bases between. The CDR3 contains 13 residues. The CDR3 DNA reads TGTGCCAGCAGTTACCCTCATCTAGGTGAAGCTTTCTTT. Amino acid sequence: CASSYPHLGEAFF.

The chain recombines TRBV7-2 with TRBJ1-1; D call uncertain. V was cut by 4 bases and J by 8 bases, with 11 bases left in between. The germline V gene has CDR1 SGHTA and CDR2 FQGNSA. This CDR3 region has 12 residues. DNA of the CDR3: TGTGCCAGCAGCTCGTGGACTGCCGAAGCTTTCTTT. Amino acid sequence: CASSSWTAEAFF.

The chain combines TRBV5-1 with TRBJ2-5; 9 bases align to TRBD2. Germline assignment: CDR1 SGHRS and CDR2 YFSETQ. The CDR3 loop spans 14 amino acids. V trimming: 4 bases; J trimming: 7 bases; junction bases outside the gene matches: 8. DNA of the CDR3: TGCGCCAGCAGCCTCTCTAGCGGGGAGGGGACCCAGTACTTC. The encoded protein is CASSLSSGEGTQYF.

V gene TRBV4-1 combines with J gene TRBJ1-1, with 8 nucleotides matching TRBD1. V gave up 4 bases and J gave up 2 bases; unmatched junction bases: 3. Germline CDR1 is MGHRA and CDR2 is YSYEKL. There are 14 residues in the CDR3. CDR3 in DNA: TGCGCCAGCAGCCCGACAGGGGTAAACACTGAAGCTTTCTTT. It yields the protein CASSPTGVNTEAFF.

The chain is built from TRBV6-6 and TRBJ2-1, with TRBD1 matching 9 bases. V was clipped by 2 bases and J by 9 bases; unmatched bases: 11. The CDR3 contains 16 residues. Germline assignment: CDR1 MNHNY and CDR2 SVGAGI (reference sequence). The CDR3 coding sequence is TGTGCCAGCAGTTACCCGCCGGGACAGGGTCTTGGTGAGCAGTTCTTC. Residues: CASSYPPGQGLGEQFF.

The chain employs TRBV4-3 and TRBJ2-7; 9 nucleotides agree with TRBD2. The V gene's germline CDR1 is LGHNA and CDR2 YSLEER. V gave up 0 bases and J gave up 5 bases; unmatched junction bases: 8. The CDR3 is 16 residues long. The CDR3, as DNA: TGCGCCAGCAGCCAAGATGCGGCTAGCGGGATGGACGAGCAGTACTTC. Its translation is CASSQDAASGMDEQYF.

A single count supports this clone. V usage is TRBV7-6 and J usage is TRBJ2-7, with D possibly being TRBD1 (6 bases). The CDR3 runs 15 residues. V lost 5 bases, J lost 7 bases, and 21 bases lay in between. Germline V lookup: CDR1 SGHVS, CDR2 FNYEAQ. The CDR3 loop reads CASSPRQGLSGEQYF. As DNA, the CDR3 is TGTGCCAGCAGCCCCCGCCAGGGGCTCTCCGGTGAGCAGTACTTC.

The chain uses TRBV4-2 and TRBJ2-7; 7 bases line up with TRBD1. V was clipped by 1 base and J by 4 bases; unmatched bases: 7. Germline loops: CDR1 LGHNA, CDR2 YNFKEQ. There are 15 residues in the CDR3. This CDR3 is CASSQAPGQLYEQYF. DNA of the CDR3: TGTGCCAGCAGCCAAGCCCCGGGACAGCTATACGAGCAGTACTTC.

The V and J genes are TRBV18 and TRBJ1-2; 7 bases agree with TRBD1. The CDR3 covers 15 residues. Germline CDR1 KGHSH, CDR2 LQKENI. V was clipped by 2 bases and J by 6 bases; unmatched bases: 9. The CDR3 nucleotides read TGTGCCAGCTCACCAGAGGAGGGGGCGGTTGATGGCTACACCTTC. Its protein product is CASSPEEGAVDGYTF. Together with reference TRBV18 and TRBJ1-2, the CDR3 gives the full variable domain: NAGVMQNPRHLVRRRGQEARLRCSPMKGHSHVYWYRQLPEEGLKFMVYLQKENIIDESGMPKERFSAEFPKEGPSILRIQQVVRGDSAAYFCASSPEEGAVDGYTFGSGTRLTVV.

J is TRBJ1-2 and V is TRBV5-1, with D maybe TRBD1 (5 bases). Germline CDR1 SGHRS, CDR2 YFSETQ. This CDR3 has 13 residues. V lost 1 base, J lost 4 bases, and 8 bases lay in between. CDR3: CASSLSQGYGYTF. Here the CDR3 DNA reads TGCGCCAGCAGCTTGAGTCAGGGCTATGGCTACACCTTC.

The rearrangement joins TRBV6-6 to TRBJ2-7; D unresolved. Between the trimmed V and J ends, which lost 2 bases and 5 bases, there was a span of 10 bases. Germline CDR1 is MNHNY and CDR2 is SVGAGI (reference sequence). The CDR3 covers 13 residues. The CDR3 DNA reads TGTGCCAGCAGTTACACGAGGTCCGACGAGCAGTACTTC. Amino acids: CASSYTRSDEQYF.

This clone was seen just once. CDR3: CASSSYDSMSEQYF. The CDR3 DNA follows: TGTGCCAGCAGTTCCTACGACAGCATGAGCGAGCAGTACTTC. The gene calls are TRBV27 and TRBJ2-7, with D maybe TRBD1 (5 bases). CDR1 and CDR2 (germline): MNHEY, SMNVEV (reference sequence). The CDR3 consists of 14 residues. Deletions cut 4 bases from V and 6 bases from J, with 16 bases between.

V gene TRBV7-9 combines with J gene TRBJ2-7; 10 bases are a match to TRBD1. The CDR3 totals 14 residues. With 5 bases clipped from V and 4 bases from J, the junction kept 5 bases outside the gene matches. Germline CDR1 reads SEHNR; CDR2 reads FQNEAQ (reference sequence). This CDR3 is CASSVGQGFYEQYF. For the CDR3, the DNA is TGTGCCAGCAGCGTGGGACAGGGGTTTTACGAGCAGTACTTC.

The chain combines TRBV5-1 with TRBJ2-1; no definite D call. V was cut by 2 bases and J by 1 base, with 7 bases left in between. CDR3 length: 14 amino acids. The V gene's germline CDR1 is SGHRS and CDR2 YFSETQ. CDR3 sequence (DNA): TGCGCCAGCAGCTTTTCAGGATCCTACAATGAGCAGTTCTTC. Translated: CASSFSGSYNEQFF.

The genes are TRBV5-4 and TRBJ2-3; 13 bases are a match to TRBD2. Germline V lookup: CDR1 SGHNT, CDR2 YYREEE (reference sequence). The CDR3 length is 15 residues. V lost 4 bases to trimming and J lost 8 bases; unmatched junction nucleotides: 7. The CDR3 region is CASSLTSGGESTQYF. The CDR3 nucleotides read TGTGCCAGCAGCCTAACTAGCGGGGGGGAGAGTACGCAGTATTTT.